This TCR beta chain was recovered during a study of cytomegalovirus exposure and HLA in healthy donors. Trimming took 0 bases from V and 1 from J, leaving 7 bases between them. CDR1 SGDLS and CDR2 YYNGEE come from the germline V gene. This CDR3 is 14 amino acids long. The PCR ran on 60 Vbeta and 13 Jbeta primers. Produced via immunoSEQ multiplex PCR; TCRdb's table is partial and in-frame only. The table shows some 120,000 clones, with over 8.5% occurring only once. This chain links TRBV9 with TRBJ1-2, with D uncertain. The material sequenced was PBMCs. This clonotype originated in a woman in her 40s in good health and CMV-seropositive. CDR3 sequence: CASSVAIHNYGYTF. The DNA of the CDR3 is TGTGCCAGCAGCGTAGCAATCCATAACTATGGCTACACCTTC.